This TCR beta chain is drawn from a study of cytomegalovirus exposure and HLA in healthy donors. Notes on the study in general: Most of the CMV-associated TCR beta chains (in a later analysis) appeared to be HLA-restricted. The classifier reportedly diagnosed cytomegalovirus status with high sensitivity and specificity. What was likely a sequencing artifact was a cluster of highly shared sequence variants.

A remark on this clone: What it binds is not known.

PCR was performed using 60 Vbeta and 13 Jbeta primers. Measured with immunoSEQ multiplex PCR; TCRdb has only the in-frame clones, and not every one. The sample records 150,000 to 200,000 clones, over 75% being singletons. From germline, CDR1 is MGHRA and CDR2 YSYEKL. V lost 1 base, J lost 2 bases, and 11 bases lay in between. The CDR3 consists of 15 residues. The chain employs TRBV4-1 and TRBJ2-5; tentative D call: TRBD1 (5 bases). The sequencing input was PBMCs. The TCR originated in a man aged 35 to 55 in good health and CMV-seropositive. For the CDR3, the DNA is TGCGCCAGCAGCCAAGCTCGGACAACTCAAGAGACCCAGTACTTC. Amino acids: CASSQARTTQETQYF.